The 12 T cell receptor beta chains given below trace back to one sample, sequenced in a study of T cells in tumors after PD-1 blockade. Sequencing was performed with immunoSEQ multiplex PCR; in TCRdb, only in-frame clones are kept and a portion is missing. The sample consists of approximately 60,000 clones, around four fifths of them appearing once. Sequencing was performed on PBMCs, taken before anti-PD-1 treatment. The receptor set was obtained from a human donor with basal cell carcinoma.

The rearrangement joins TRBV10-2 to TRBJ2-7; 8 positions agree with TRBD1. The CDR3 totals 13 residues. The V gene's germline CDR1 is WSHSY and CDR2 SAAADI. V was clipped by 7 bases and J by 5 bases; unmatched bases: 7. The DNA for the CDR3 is TGCGCCAGCACCGGACCAGGGGGCGACGAGCAGTACTTC. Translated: CASTGPGGDEQYF.

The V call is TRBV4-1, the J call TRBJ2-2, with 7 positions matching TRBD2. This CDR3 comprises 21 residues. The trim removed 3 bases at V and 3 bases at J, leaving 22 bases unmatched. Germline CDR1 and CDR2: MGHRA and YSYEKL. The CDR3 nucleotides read TGCGCCAGCAGCCACATATCATGGCGGGGGATTGTCCAAAGGGACACCGGGGAGCTGTTTTTT. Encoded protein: CASSHISWRGIVQRDTGELFF.

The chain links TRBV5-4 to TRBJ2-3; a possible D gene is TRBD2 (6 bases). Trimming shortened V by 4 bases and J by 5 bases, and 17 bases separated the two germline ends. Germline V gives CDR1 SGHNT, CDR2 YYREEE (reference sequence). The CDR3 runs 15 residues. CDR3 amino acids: CASSPGGTTLDTQYF. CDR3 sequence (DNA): TGTGCCAGCAGCCCGGGCGGGACCACCTTAGATACGCAGTATTTT. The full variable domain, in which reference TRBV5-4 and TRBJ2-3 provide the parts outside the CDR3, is ETGVTQSPTHLIKTRGQQVTLRCSSQSGHNTVSWYQQALGQGPQFIFQYYREEENGRGNFPPRFSGLQFPNYSSELNVNALELDDSALYLCASSPGGTTLDTQYFGPGTRLTVL.

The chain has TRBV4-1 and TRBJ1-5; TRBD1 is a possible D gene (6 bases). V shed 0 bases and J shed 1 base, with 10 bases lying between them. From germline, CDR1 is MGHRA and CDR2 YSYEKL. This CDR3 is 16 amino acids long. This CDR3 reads CASSQEGARSNQPQHF. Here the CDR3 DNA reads TGCGCCAGCAGCCAAGAGGGGGCGCGGAGCAATCAGCCCCAGCATTTT.

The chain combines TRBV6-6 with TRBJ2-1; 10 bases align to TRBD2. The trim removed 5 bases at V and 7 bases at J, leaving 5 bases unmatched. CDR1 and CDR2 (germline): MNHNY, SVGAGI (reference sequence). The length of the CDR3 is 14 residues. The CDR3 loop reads CASSNSGGVNEQFF. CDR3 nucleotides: TGTGCCAGCAGTAACAGCGGGGGGGTTAATGAGCAGTTCTTC.

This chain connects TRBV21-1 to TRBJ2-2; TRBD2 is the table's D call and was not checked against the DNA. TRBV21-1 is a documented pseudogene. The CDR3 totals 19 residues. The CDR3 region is CASSSRTSCDYPHTGELFF. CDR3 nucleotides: TGTGCCAGCAGCTCGAGGACTTCCTGCGACTACCCCCACACCGGGGAGCTGTTTTTT.

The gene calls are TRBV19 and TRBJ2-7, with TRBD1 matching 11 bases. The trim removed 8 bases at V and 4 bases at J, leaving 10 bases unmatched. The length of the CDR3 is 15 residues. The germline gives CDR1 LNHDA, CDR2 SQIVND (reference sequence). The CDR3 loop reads CASPRAGTGGYEQYF. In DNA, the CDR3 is TGTGCCAGTCCTAGGGCCGGGACAGGGGGTTACGAGCAGTACTTC.

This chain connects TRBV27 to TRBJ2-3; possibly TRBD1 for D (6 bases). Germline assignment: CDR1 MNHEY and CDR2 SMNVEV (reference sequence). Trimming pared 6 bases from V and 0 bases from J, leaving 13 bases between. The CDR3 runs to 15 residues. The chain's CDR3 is CASRLQGRSTDTQYF. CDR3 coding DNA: TGTGCCAGCAGACTCCAGGGGCGCAGCACAGATACGCAGTATTTT.

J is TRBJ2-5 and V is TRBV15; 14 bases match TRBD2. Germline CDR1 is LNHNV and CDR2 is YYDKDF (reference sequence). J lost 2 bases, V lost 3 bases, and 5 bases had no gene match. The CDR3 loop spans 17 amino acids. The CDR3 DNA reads TGTGCCACCAGCAGGGGGGGACTAGCGGGGGTACAAGAGACCCAGTACTTC. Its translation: CATSRGGLAGVQETQYF.

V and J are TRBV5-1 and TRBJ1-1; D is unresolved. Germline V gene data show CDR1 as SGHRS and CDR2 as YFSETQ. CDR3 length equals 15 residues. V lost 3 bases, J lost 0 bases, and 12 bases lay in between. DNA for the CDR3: TGCGCCAGCAGCTCAGACCCCAAGCTGAACACTGAAGCTTTCTTT. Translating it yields CASSSDPKLNTEAFF.

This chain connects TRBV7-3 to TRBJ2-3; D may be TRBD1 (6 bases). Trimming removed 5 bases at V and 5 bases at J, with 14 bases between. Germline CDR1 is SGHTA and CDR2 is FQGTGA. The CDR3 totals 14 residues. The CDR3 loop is CASSPNRDQDTQYF. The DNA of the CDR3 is TGTGCCAGCAGCCCCAACAGGGATCAAGATACGCAGTATTTT.

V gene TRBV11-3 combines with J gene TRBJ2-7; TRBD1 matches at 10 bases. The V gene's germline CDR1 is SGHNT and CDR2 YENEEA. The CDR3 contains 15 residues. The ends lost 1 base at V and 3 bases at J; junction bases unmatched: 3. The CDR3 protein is CASSLGGTGDYEQYF. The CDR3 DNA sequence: TGTGCCAGCAGCTTAGGCGGGACAGGGGACTACGAGCAGTACTTC.